This T cell receptor beta chain was captured in a study of blood T cells in healthy people across ages. V lost 2 bases and J 7 bases, leaving 9 bases between the germline ends. This CDR3 spans 12 amino acids. In germline, CDR1 is MNHNS, CDR2 SASEGT. Alongside a J-beta primer mix, a sample-barcoded 5' primer served in a second PCR lasting roughly 6 to 11 cycles. A template-switch adaptor with 12 random nucleotides tagged each cDNA molecule. TCRdb independently ran MiXCR on the 5' RACE reads; one entry per CDR3 protein. The sample shows about 1.6 million distinct CDR3 sequences, roughly a third of them seen only once. Findings and limits, study-wide: Underestimates were what the diversity estimates from one million T cells were considered to be. Aged donors had fewer naive CD4+ cells and lower diversity than long-lived donors.

This clonotype was observed a few times. Antigen: not known. Sequenced sample: blood. The source is a woman in her 30s in good health. The chain is built from TRBV6-1 and TRBJ2-7; D not resolved. The CDR3 DNA reads TGTGCCAGCAGTGAACTCAACTTGGAGCAGTACTTC. Protein product: CASSELNLEQYF.